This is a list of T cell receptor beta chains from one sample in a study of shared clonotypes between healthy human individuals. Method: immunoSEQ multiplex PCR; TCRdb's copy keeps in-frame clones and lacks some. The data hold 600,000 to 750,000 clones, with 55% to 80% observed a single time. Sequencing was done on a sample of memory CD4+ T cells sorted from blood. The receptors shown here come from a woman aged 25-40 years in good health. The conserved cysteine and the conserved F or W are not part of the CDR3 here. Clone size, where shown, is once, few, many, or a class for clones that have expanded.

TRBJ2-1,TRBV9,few,ASSKWTSRDEQF
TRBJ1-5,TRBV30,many,AWSASRTGPNQPQH
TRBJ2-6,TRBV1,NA,TSSQDPEGSGANVLT
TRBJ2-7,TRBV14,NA,ASSQRSWTGTLRSNEQY
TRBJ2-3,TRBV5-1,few,ASSSGQDTDTQY
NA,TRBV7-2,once,ASTYRQAYEQY
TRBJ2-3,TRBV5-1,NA,ASSPGTSGTDTQY
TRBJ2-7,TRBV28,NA,ASSPTGVYEQY
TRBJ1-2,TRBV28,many,ASKRMEADLRDGYT
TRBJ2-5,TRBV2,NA,ASTRGRAETQY
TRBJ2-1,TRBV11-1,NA,ASSLGRLADQGNEQF
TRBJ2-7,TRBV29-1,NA,SVEVGSDSSYEQY
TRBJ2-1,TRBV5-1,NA,ASSQGNSYNEQF
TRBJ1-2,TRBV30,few,AWTRGTENYGYT
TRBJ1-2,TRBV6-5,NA,ASSLGRDRVYGYT
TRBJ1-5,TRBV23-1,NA,ASSQSDRFSNQPQH
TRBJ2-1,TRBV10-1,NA,ASSGLHQGSDRNEQF
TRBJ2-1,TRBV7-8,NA,ASSLPSGETSGTHNEQF
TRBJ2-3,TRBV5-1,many,ASSGITMSTDTQY
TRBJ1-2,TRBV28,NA,ASSLHWGEWYGYT
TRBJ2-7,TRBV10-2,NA,ATSPGSTPGYEQY
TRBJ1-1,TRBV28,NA,ASSPSDGEAF
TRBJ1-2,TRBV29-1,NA,SVGRIYGYT
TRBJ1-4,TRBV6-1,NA,ASRPQTGAAEKLF
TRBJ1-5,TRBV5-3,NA,ARSSDMRGDFGNQPQH
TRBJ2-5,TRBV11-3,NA,ASSLAGSGTGSGETQY
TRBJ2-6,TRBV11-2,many,ASSSTRSGANVLT
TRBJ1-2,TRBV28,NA,ASSLINSAGYT
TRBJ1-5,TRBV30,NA,AWGLRGSQPQH